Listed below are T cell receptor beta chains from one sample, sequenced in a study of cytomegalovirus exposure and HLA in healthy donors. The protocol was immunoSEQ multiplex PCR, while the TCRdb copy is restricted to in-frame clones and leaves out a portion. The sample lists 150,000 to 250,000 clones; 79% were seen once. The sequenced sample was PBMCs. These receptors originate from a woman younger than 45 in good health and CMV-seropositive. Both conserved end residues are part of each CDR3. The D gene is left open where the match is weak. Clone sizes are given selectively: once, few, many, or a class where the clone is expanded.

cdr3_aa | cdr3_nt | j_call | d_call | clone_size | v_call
CASSFSGRAGYEQYF | TGTGCCAGCAGCTTTAGCGGGAGGGCCGGGTACGAGCAGTACTTC | TRBJ2-7 | TRBD2 | NA | TRBV11-2
CASSLSQGGRARETQYF | TGCGCCAGCAGCTTGTCCCAGGGCGGGAGGGCACGAGAGACCCAGTACTTC | TRBJ2-5 | TRBD2 | NA | TRBV5-1
CASSLGRVQFYGYTF | TGTGCCAGCAGCCTTGGCAGGGTCCAATTCTATGGCTACACCTTC | TRBJ1-2 | NA | NA | TRBV2
CASSERSSGAQYF | TGTGCCAGCAGTGAAAGGTCTAGCGGGGCGCAGTATTTT | TRBJ2-3 | TRBD2 | NA | TRBV2
CAIRGGRGHEQYF | TGTGCCATCAGAGGTGGCAGGGGTCACGAGCAGTACTTC | TRBJ2-7 | NA | NA | TRBV10-3
CASSVVDVRSGGELFF | TGTGCCAGCAGCGTAGTGGATGTGAGGAGTGGCGGGGAGCTGTTTTTT | TRBJ2-2 | NA | NA | TRBV9
CASSLIPTSGKGETQYF | TGCGCCAGCAGCCTCATTCCCACTAGCGGGAAGGGGGAGACCCAGTACTTC | TRBJ2-5 | TRBD2 | NA | TRBV5-1
CSVPLGDIAAGYTF | TGCAGCGTTCCTCTTGGGGACATTGCTGCTGGCTACACCTTC | TRBJ1-2 | NA | few | TRBV29-1
CASSLWSGELFF | TGTGCCAGCAGCTTGTGGAGCGGGGAGCTGTTTTTT | TRBJ2-2 | NA | NA | TRBV5-6
CASSLWTGGYNEQFF | TGTGCCAGTAGTTTGTGGACAGGGGGATACAATGAGCAGTTCTTC | TRBJ2-1 | TRBD1 | NA | TRBV19
CASSEGQGITPLHF | TGTGCCAGCAGTGAGGGACAGGGGATCACACCCCTCCACTTT | TRBJ1-6 | TRBD1 | NA | TRBV2
CASSTRDRAYEQYF | TGTGCCAGCAGTACCCGGGACAGGGCCTACGAGCAGTACTTC | TRBJ2-7 | TRBD1 | few | TRBV6-5
CASSAEGGISYEQYF | TGCGCCAGCAGCGCAGAAGGGGGCATCTCCTACGAGCAGTACTTC | TRBJ2-7 | TRBD1 | NA | TRBV5-1
CASSLTGGNYGYTF | TGTGCCAGCAGTCTTACAGGGGGGAACTATGGCTACACCTTC | TRBJ1-2 | TRBD1 | NA | TRBV5-6
CASSSPQGTEEQYF | TGCGCCAGCAGCTCGCCACAGGGAACGGAAGAGCAGTACTTC | TRBJ2-7 | NA | once | TRBV5-1
CASSLMTGGKEKLFF | TGTGCCAGCAGCTTAATGACAGGGGGCAAAGAAAAACTGTTTTTT | TRBJ1-4 | TRBD1 | NA | TRBV7-9
CASSERDRVGLGTEAFF | TGTGCCAGCAGCGAACGGGACAGGGTGGGTTTGGGCACTGAAGCTTTCTTT | TRBJ1-1 | TRBD1 | NA | TRBV7-8
CASSQDLGSSYNEQFF | TGCGCCAGCAGCCAAGATCTCGGGAGCTCCTACAATGAGCAGTTCTTC | TRBJ2-1 | NA | NA | TRBV4-3
CASSSRGGLESSYEQYF | TGTGCCAGCAGCTCCAGGGGGGGACTAGAGAGCTCCTACGAGCAGTACTTC | TRBJ2-7 | NA | NA | TRBV7-6
CASSLASGGAGYGYTF | TGTGCCAGCAGCTTGGCCTCAGGGGGCGCCGGCTATGGCTACACCTTC | TRBJ1-2 | TRBD1 | NA | TRBV7-6
CASGLGGPNRGYTEAFF | TGTGCTAGTGGTTTGGGTGGACCTAACAGGGGCTACACTGAAGCTTTCTTT | TRBJ1-1 | TRBD1 | NA | TRBV12-5
CSVSGGPETQYF | TGCAGCGTTTCGGGAGGGCCAGAGACCCAGTACTTC | TRBJ2-5 | TRBD2 | NA | TRBV29-1
CASSPGLQETQYF | TGTGCCAGCAGTCCCGGACTACAAGAGACCCAGTACTTC | TRBJ2-5 | NA | NA | TRBV2